The 21 T cell receptor beta chains below come from one sample, sequenced in a study of cytomegalovirus exposure and HLA in healthy donors. 13 Jbeta primers and 60 Vbeta primers were used for the PCR. This table comes from immunoSEQ multiplex PCR, and its TCRdb copy is limited to in-frame clones, with some not included. This table has fewer than 80,000 clones, roughly 71% appearing once. The sequenced material came from PBMCs. These receptors all come from a woman in her sixties or seventies in good health and CMV-seropositive.

This clone was counted a few times. The rearrangement joins TRBV30 to TRBJ2-1; possibly TRBD2 for D (6 bases). Trimming left V 1 base short and J 5 bases short, with 12 bases between. The CDR3 loop spans 14 amino acids. The V gene's germline CDR1 is GTSNPN and CDR2 SVGIG (reference sequence). CDR3 residues: CAWSGDLLNNEQFF. The CDR3 coding sequence is TGTGCCTGGAGTGGGGACTTACTAAACAATGAGCAGTTCTTC.

The chain recombines TRBV6-1 with TRBJ1-4; TRBD1 is a possible D gene (5 bases). Trimming removed 3 bases from V and 5 bases from J, with 16 bases in between. The germline V gene encodes CDR1 MNHNS and CDR2 SASEGT. The CDR3 totals 16 residues. The CDR3 loop is CASSDGPAGRNEKLFF. The CDR3 nucleotides are TGTGCCAGCAGTGACGGGCCGGCAGGGCGAAATGAAAAACTGTTTTTT.

The chain joins TRBV19 to TRBJ2-2; 8 bases align to TRBD2. From germline, CDR1 is LNHDA and CDR2 SQIVND (reference sequence). V gave up 9 bases and J gave up 6 bases; unmatched junction bases: 6. The CDR3 runs 13 residues. CDR3 protein: CASRGGSPGELFF. The CDR3 nucleotides are TGTGCCAGCCGGGGGGGGTCCCCCGGGGAGCTGTTTTTT.

The chain joins TRBV4-1 to TRBJ2-2, with 9 bases fitting TRBD1. V dropped 5 bases and J dropped 6; count of bases not matched to a gene: 4. In germline, CDR1 is MGHRA, CDR2 YSYEKL. This CDR3 has 14 residues. Written as DNA, the CDR3 is TGCGCCAGCAGCGTACAGGGGGCCGCCGGGGAGCTGTTTTTT. It specifies CASSVQGAAGELFF.

In DNA, the CDR3 is TGTGCCGTCCGGGGGGCGGAAGAGCAGTACTTC. Protein product: CAVRGAEEQYF. V and J are TRBV10-3 and TRBJ2-7, with D maybe TRBD2 (7 bases). From germline, CDR1 is ENHRY and CDR2 SYGVKD. Trimming took 11 bases from V and 7 from J, leaving 15 bases between them. There are 11 residues in the CDR3.

CDR3 residues: CASSFRTGGIHEQYF. CDR3 nucleotide sequence: TGTGCCAGCAGTTTCCGGACAGGGGGAATCCACGAGCAGTACTTC. This chain joins TRBV27 and TRBJ2-5; 10 bases agree with TRBD1. The DNA end lines up better with TRBJ2-7; the J call may be wrong. The length of the CDR3 is 15 residues. The germline gives CDR1 MNHEY, CDR2 SMNVEV (reference sequence).

The chain combines TRBV7-8 with TRBJ2-2; D is possibly TRBD2 (6 bases). V was clipped by 5 bases and J by 5 bases, with 18 bases between them. The germline V gene encodes CDR1 SGHVS and CDR2 FQNEAQ. This CDR3 has 16 residues. CDR3 region: CASSLGTGGSTGELFF. CDR3 bases: TGTGCCAGCAGCCTTGGGACTGGCGGATCGACCGGGGAGCTGTTTTTT. The full variable domain, rest sourced from reference TRBV7-8 and TRBJ2-2, is GAGVSQSPRYKVAKRGQDVALRCDPISGHVSLFWYQQALGQGPEFLTYFQNEAQLDKSGLPSDRFFAERPEGSVSTLKIQRTQQEDSAVYLCASSLGTGGSTGELFFGEGSRLTVL.

To note about this clone: Within the sample, other DNA sequences also encode this same CDR3. V is TRBV30 and J is TRBJ2-7; D not certain. CDR1 and CDR2 from the germline V gene are GTSNPN and SVGIG (reference sequence). This CDR3 region has 12 residues. Trimming removed 3 bases from V and 3 bases from J, with 9 bases in between. The CDR3 spells CAWSVPGYEQYF. The CDR3 nucleotides read TGTGCCTGGAGCGTACCGGGCTACGAGCAGTACTTC.

This rearrangement joins TRBV18 to TRBJ2-4, with 14 bases lining up with TRBD2. The germline V gene has CDR1 KGHSH and CDR2 LQKENI. CDR3 size: 15 residues. V lost 6 bases and J lost 6; bases outside the gene matches: 4. In nucleotides, the CDR3 is TGTGCCAGCTCTGCCGGGACTAGCGGGGGAAACATTCAGTACTTC. Translating it yields CASSAGTSGGNIQYF.

The chain combines TRBV9 with TRBJ1-2; D possibly corresponds to TRBD1 (6 bases). Deletions cut 0 bases from V and 4 bases from J, with 13 bases between. Germline-derived CDR1 and CDR2 are SGDLS and YYNGEE. The length of the CDR3 is 15 residues. The CDR3 loop reads CASSVDYRALYGYTF. The CDR3 coding sequence is TGTGCCAGCAGCGTAGATTACAGGGCGCTCTATGGCTACACCTTC. Together with reference TRBV9 and TRBJ1-2, the CDR3 gives the full variable domain: DSGVTQTPKHLITATGQRVTLRCSPRSGDLSVYWYQQSLDQGLQFLIQYYNGEERAKGNILERFSAQQFPDLHSELNLSSLELGDSALYFCASSVDYRALYGYTFGSGTRLTVV.

This rearrangement joins TRBV2 to TRBJ2-1, with TRBD2 identical over 11 bases. The CDR3 consists of 14 residues. V was pared by 7 bases and J by 7 bases, with 6 bases of the junction left unmatched. Germline V lookup: CDR1 SNHLY, CDR2 FYNNEI. CDR3 bases: TGTGCCAGCAAACTAGCGGGAGCGACGAATGAGCAGTTCTTC. It codes for CASKLAGATNEQFF.

The V call is TRBV6-5, the J call TRBJ1-1, with TRBD1 as a possible D gene (6 bases). This CDR3 is 13 amino acids long. CDR1 is MNHEY, CDR2 SVGAGI, per germline. The V end was cut by 6 bases, the J end by 2 bases, with 10 bases between. Written as DNA, the CDR3 is TGTGCCAGCAGCGACAGGTCAAACACTGAAGCTTTCTTT. Its translation is CASSDRSNTEAFF.

The J gene is TRBJ1-1, the V gene TRBV4-2, with D tentatively TRBD1 (5 bases). Trimming left V 3 bases short and J 2 bases short, with 16 bases between. This CDR3 contains 16 residues. Germline CDR1 is LGHNA and CDR2 is YNFKEQ. CDR3 DNA: TGTGCCAGCAGCCACCCGGCCGGGGGAATAAACACTGAAGCTTTCTTT. This codes for CASSHPAGGINTEAFF.

Only a few counts were recorded for this clone. The V call is TRBV30, the J call TRBJ1-6; unclear D gene. Germline CDR1 GTSNPN, CDR2 SVGIG (reference sequence). V was trimmed by 2 bases and J by 6 bases, leaving 2 bases between them. The CDR3 is made up of 11 amino acids. Written as DNA, the CDR3 is TGTGCCTGGAGTCGTAATTCACCCCTCCACTTT. Amino acids: CAWSRNSPLHF.

The V gene is TRBV29-1, the J gene TRBJ1-1; TRBD1 is a possible D gene (5 bases). The germline V and J ends were trimmed by 1 base and 1 base, with 7 bases remaining between them. Germline V CDR1 and CDR2: SQVTM, ANQGSEA. This CDR3 is built from 13 residues. CDR3 loop: CSVEVGQNTEAFF. The CDR3 DNA reads TGCAGCGTTGAAGTCGGACAGAACACTGAAGCTTTCTTT.

The chain uses TRBV10-2 and TRBJ1-5, with TRBD1 as a possible D gene (6 bases). CDR1 is WSHSY, CDR2 SAAADI, per germline. The CDR3 spans 13 residues. The V gene lost 4 bases and the J gene lost 5 bases, with 9 bases spanning the gap. CDR3 DNA: TGCGCCAGCAGTGGGACAGACTATCAGCCCCAGCATTTT. This sequence encodes CASSGTDYQPQHF.

This chain joins TRBV5-1 and TRBJ2-2; the D gene is possibly TRBD2 (5 bases). Trimming took off 3 bases at V and 0 bases at J, with 9 bases between the two ends. CDR3 length: 15 amino acids. In germline, CDR1 is SGHRS, CDR2 YFSETQ. CDR3 nucleotide sequence: TGCGCCAGCAGCTCTGGACTCGCGAACACCGGGGAGCTGTTTTTT. Protein sequence: CASSSGLANTGELFF.

The rearrangement uses TRBV6-1 and TRBJ1-1; tentatively, D is TRBD1 (5 bases). The CDR3 spans 13 residues. Germline CDR1 and CDR2: MNHNS and SASEGT. Trimming took 6 bases from V and 0 from J, leaving 8 bases between them. The CDR3 DNA reads as TGTGCCAGCAGAAGACAGTTGAACACTGAAGCTTTCTTT. It specifies CASRRQLNTEAFF.

The chain employs TRBV6-6 and TRBJ2-2, with 10 bases fitting TRBD1. V was clipped by 5 bases and J by 3 bases; unmatched bases: 6. CDR3 length: 16 residues. Germline CDR1 is MNHNY and CDR2 is SVGAGI (reference sequence). CDR3 in amino acids: CASSGLGTGDTGELFF. As DNA, the CDR3 is TGTGCCAGCAGTGGACTCGGGACAGGGGACACCGGGGAGCTGTTTTTT.

The chain uses TRBV5-1 and TRBJ1-1; 12 positions agree with TRBD1. V was pared by 2 bases and J by 5 bases, with 4 bases of the junction left unmatched. The CDR3 covers 15 residues. CDR1 is SGHRS and CDR2 is YFSETQ in the germline V gene. CDR3: CASSFGDRGRTEAFF. CDR3 nucleotide sequence: TGCGCCAGCAGCTTCGGGGACAGGGGGCGGACTGAAGCTTTCTTT.

The sample holds one count of this clone. The chain combines TRBV2 with TRBJ1-5; weak D call: TRBD1 (5 bases). This CDR3 region has 13 residues. Trimming shortened V by 8 bases and J by 6 bases, and 14 bases separated the two germline ends. CDR1 is SNHLY and CDR2 is FYNNEI in the germline V gene. The CDR3 spells CASQGRVGQPQHF. Written as DNA, the CDR3 is TGTGCCAGCCAGGGCCGGGTCGGTCAGCCCCAGCATTTT.